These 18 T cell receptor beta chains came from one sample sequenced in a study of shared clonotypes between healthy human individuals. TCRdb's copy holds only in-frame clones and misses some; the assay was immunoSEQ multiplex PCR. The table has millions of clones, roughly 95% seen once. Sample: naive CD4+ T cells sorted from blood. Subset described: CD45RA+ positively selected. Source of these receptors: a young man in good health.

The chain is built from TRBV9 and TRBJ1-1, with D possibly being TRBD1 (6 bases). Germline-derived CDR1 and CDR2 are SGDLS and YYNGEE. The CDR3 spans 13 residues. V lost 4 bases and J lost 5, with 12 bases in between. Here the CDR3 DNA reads TGTGCCAGCAGCTCCCCAGGGGTAACTGAAGCTTTCTTT. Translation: CASSSPGVTEAFF.

DNA for the CDR3: TGTGCCAGCAGTTCCAGCAGAAAAGAGACCCAGTACTTC. It yields the protein CASSSSRKETQYF. The chain recombines TRBV6-5 with TRBJ2-5; no firm D call. Germline CDR1 MNHEY, CDR2 SVGAGI. Trimming pared 4 bases from V and 3 bases from J, leaving 9 bases between. The CDR3 sequence is 13 residues long.

The CDR3 DNA sequence: TGTGCCAGCAGCTTAGATCCGAGTAGGTACGAGCAGTACTTC. Protein product: CASSLDPSRYEQYF. V usage is TRBV7-6 and J usage is TRBJ2-7; D is unclear. CDR3 length: 14 amino acids. Germline V gene sequence: CDR1 SGHVS, CDR2 FNYEAQ. V lost 1 base to trimming and J lost 4 bases, with 11 bases between them.

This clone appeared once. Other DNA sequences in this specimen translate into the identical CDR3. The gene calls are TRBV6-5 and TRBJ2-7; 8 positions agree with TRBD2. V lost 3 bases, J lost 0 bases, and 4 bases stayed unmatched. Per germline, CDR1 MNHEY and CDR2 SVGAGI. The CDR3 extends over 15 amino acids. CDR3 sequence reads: CASSYSGGNSYEQYF. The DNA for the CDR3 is TGTGCCAGCAGTTATTCGGGAGGGAACTCCTACGAGCAGTACTTC.

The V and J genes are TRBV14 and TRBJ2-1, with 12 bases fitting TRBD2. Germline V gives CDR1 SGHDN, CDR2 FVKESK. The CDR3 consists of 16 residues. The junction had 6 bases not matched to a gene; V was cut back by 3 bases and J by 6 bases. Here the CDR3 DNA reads TGTGCCAGCAGCCACCAACTAGCGGGGGGAGGCAATGAGCAGTTCTTC. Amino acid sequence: CASSHQLAGGGNEQFF.

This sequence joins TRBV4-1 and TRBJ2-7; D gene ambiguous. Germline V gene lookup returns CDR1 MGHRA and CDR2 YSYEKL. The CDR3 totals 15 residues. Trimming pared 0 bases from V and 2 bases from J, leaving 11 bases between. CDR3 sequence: CASSQEGAYTYEQYF. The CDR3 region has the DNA TGCGCCAGCAGCCAAGAAGGTGCCTATACCTACGAGCAGTACTTC.

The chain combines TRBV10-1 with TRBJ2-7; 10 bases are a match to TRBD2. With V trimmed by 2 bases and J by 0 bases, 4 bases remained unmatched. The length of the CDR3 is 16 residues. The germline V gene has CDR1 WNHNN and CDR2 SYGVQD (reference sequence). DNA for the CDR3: TGCGCCAGCAGTGAGCTGGCTAGCGGGAGCTCCTACGAGCAGTACTTC. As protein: CASSELASGSSYEQYF.

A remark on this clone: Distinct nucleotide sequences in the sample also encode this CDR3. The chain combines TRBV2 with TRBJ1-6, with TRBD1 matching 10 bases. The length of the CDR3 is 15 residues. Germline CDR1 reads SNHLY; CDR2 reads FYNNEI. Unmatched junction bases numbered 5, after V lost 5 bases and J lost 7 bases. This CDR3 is CASSPRGQGNSPLHF. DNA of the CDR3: TGTGCCAGCAGTCCCCGGGGACAGGGGAATTCACCCCTCCACTTT.

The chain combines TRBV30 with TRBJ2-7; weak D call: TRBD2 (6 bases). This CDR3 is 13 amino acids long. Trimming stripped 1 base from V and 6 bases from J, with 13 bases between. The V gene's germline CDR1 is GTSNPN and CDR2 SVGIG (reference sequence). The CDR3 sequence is CAWSAGTSGEQYF. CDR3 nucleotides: TGTGCCTGGAGTGCAGGGACTTCCGGCGAGCAGTACTTC.

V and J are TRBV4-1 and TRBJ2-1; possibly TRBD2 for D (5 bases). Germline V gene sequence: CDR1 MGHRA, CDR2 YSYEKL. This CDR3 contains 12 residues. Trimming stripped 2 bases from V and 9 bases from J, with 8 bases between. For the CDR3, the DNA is TGCGCCAGCAGCCAATTAGCGTCTGAGCAGTTCTTC. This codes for CASSQLASEQFF.

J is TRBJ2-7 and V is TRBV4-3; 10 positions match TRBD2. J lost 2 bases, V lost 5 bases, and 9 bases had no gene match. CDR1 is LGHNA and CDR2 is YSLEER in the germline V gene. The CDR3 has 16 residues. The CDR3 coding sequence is TGCGCCAGCAGCAGAAGACTAGCGGGCCTAACCTACGAGCAGTACTTC. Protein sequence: CASSRRLAGLTYEQYF.

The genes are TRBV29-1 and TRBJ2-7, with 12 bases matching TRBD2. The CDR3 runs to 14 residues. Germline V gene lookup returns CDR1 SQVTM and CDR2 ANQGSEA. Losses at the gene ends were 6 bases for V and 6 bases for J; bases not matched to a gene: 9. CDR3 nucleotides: TGCAGCGTGAGGACTAGCGGGGCCTTGAGCGAGCAGTACTTC. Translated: CSVRTSGALSEQYF.

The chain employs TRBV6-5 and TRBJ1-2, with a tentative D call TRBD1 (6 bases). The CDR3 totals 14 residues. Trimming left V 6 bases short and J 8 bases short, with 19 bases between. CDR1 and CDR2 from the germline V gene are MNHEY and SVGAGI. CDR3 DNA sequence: TGTGCCAGCAGACGGGACACCACCGTTGGGGGCTACACCTTC. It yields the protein CASRRDTTVGGYTF.

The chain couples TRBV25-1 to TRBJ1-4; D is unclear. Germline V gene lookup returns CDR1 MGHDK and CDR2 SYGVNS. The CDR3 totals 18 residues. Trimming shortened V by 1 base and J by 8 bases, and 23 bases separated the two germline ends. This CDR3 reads CASSEWPGATMQVEKLFF. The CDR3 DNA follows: TGTGCCAGCAGTGAATGGCCAGGAGCCACGATGCAAGTCGAAAAACTGTTTTTT.

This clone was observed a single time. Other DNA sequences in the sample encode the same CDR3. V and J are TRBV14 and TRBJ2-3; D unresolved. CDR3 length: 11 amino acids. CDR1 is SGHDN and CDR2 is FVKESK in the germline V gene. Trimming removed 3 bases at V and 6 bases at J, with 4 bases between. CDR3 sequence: CASSHSDTQYF. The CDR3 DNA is TGTGCCAGCAGCCACTCCGATACGCAGTATTTT.

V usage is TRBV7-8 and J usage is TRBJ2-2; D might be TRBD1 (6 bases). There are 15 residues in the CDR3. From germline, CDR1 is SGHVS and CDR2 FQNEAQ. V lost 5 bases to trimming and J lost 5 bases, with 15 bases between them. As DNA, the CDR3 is TGTGCCAGCAGCAAACAGGGAATCGTGACCGGGGAGCTGTTTTTT. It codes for CASSKQGIVTGELFF.

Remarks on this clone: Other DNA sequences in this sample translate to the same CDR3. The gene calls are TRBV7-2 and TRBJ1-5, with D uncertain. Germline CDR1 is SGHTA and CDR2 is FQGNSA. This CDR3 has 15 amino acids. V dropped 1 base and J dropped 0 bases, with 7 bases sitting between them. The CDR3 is CASSLGTGSNQPQHF. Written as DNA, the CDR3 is TGTGCCAGCAGCTTAGGGACTGGTAGCAATCAGCCCCAGCATTTT.

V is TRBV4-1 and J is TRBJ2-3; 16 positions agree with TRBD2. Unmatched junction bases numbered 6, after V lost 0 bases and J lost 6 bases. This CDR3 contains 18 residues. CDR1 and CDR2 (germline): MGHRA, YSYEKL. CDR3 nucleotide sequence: TGCGCCAGCAGCCAAGAAAAGGGACTAGCGGGGGGGCCGGATACGCAGTATTTT. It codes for CASSQEKGLAGGPDTQYF.